The present T cell receptor (beta chain) was sequenced within a study of human T cells and chemical hapten exposure. TCRdb re-called the RACE reads with MiXCR, one entry per CDR3 protein. The sample records roughly 180,000 distinct CDR3 sequences, 14% being singletons. Germline V gives CDR1 ENHRY, CDR2 SYGVKD. The V and J ends lost 5 bases and 6 bases respectively, with 8 bases between them. The CDR3 contains 12 residues. Time point denoted: patch test 1, 2 weeks after DPC sensitization. Treatment here: therapeutic diphenylcyclopropenone sensitization with weekly scalp DPC. The material sequenced was whole blood, taken in connection with sensitization to the hapten diphenylcyclopropenone (DPC). The sequence derives from a woman between 25 and 40 years old with alopecia areata. Some clones in this sample may be carry-over from other donors' samples. The chain combines TRBV10-3 with TRBJ2-1; D is unresolved. The CDR3 spells CAISPTANEQFF. DNA for the CDR3: TGTGCCATCAGTCCGACTGCCAATGAGCAGTTCTTC.